These 5 T cell receptor beta chains share one sample of origin, sequenced in a study of shared clonotypes between healthy human individuals (dated by TCRdb to 2018 to 2021). The library was made by the immunoSEQ multiplex PCR assay. The table was pulled from immuneACCESS by TCRdb, which kept in-frame rearrangements only. Such tables lose some clones; where checked, under half of the loss comes from unresolved V genes, and the rest has no known cause. For this sample the table gives about 520,000 clones, of which almost 80% were detected only once. Around 12% of the sample is taken by the ten largest. The sequenced sample consisted of PBMCs. All receptors derive from a woman in her thirties or forties in good health. Some clones in this sample may be carry-over from other donors' samples.

CDR3 sequence: CASSFGLYEQYF. The DNA of the CDR3 is TGTGCCAGCAGCTTCGGCCTATACGAGCAGTACTTC. The rearrangement uses TRBV11-2 and TRBJ2-7; D is unresolved. Trimming left V 3 bases short and J 4 bases short, with 7 bases between. Germline CDR1 and CDR2: SGHAT and FQNNGV. The CDR3 loop spans 12 amino acids.

The V and J genes are TRBV5-1 and TRBJ1-1; TRBD1 is a possible D gene (5 bases). This CDR3 has 14 amino acids. V lost 0 bases and J lost 4, with 10 bases in between. Germline V lookup: CDR1 SGHRS, CDR2 YFSETQ. The chain's CDR3 is CASSLEVGGTEAFF. The CDR3 coding sequence is TGCGCCAGCAGCTTGGAGGTGGGGGGCACTGAAGCTTTCTTT.

The chain employs TRBV10-2 and TRBJ1-2, with TRBD1 matching over 7 bases. With V trimmed by 10 bases and J by 3 bases, 11 bases remained unmatched. The CDR3 extends over 14 amino acids. Germline assignment: CDR1 WSHSY and CDR2 SAAADI. CDR3 DNA: TGCGCCACCAAGAGCAGGGGGGTCGACTATGGCTACACCTTC. Translated, it gives CATKSRGVDYGYTF.

This rearrangement joins TRBV19 to TRBJ2-7; TRBD1 matches 7 bases. The length of the CDR3 is 14 residues. V lost 3 bases and J lost 3; bases outside the gene matches: 5. Germline V CDR1 and CDR2: LNHDA, SQIVND (reference sequence). CDR3 in amino acids: CASSMRQGVYEQYF. The CDR3 DNA reads as TGTGCCAGTAGTATGAGACAGGGAGTCTACGAGCAGTACTTC.

J is TRBJ1-3 and V is TRBV30; D unresolved. The CDR3 is 15 residues long. The germline CDR1 and CDR2 sequences are GTSNPN and SVGIG (reference sequence). V gave up 0 bases and J gave up 0 bases, with 9 bases separating them. The CDR3 sequence: CAWSVVLNSGNTIYF. The CDR3 bases are TGTGCCTGGAGTGTGGTATTGAACTCTGGAAACACCATATATTTT.